This TCR beta chain appears in the sequencing data of a study of T cell responses to AZD1222 COVID-19 vaccine. Overall study results and limits: Nearly half of spike-specific TCRs reportedly target variant regions that are unmutated in the B.1.351 and B.1.1.7 variants.

Regarding this clone: The target antigen is unknown.

Sequencing used immunoSEQ multiplex PCR; TCRdb keeps in-frame clones, though not all of them. The sample includes roughly 110,000 clones, approximately 92% of them seen just once. The V segment lost 6 bases and the J segment 3 bases; nucleotides outside the gene matches: 8. The germline V gene encodes CDR1 SGHAT and CDR2 FQNNGV. The CDR3 has 14 amino acids. This sequence was found in an adult who received the AZD1222 COVID-19 vaccine. This sequence joins TRBV11-2 and TRBJ2-7, with 7 bases that match TRBD1. The sequencing used peripheral blood, collected 28 days after the second AZD1222 dose. CDR3 in amino acids: CASSSGTDIYEQYF. CDR3 in DNA: TGTGCCAGCAGTTCCGGGACAGACATCTACGAGCAGTACTTC.